Listed here are 26 T cell receptor beta chains from one sample, sequenced in a study of blood T cell repertoires in COVID-19. This table comes from immunoSEQ multiplex PCR, and its TCRdb copy is limited to in-frame clones, with some not included. The data hold roughly 160,000 clones, with about 86% observed a single time. Sequenced sample: peripheral blood. Source of these receptors: a man between 18 and 35 years old with acute or convalescent COVID-19.

The V call is TRBV18, the J call TRBJ1-6; 8 bases are shared with TRBD1. The CDR3 has 13 amino acids. J was trimmed by 8 bases and V by 3 bases; bases with no gene match: 0. The germline V gene has CDR1 KGHSH and CDR2 LQKENI. This CDR3 reads CASSPDRDSPLHF. The CDR3 bases are TGTGCCAGCTCACCGGACAGGGATTCACCCCTCCACTTT.

This clone occurred a few times. The rearrangement uses TRBV5-1 and TRBJ1-2; TRBD1 matches 8 bases. The CDR3 is made up of 14 amino acids. With 3 bases clipped from V and 1 base from J, the junction kept 2 bases outside the gene matches. Per the germline V gene, CDR1 is SGHRS and CDR2 is YFSETQ. The CDR3 is CASSSGQVNYGYTF. In DNA form, the CDR3 reads TGCGCCAGCAGCTCGGGACAGGTTAACTATGGCTACACCTTC.

The gene calls are TRBV30 and TRBJ1-3; perhaps TRBD1 as D (5 bases). The CDR3 is made up of 17 amino acids. Trimming took 0 bases from V and 1 from J, leaving 16 bases between them. Germline CDR1 reads GTSNPN; CDR2 reads SVGIG (reference sequence). CDR3 in amino acids: CAWSVQQAFRSGNTIYF. The DNA for the CDR3 is TGTGCCTGGAGTGTCCAACAGGCATTCAGGTCTGGAAACACCATATATTTT.

The chain is built from TRBV9 and TRBJ2-3; possible D gene TRBD1, 5 bases. With 3 bases removed from V and 2 bases from J, the gap between germline ends came to 16 bases. The CDR3 is 16 residues long. CDR1 and CDR2 (germline): SGDLS, YYNGEE. This chain's CDR3 is CASSDLLGADTDTQYF. Here the CDR3 DNA reads TGTGCCAGCAGCGACCTGTTAGGGGCTGACACAGATACGCAGTATTTT.

The J gene is TRBJ1-2, the V gene TRBV19; D gene ambiguous. Per germline, CDR1 LNHDA and CDR2 SQIVND (reference sequence). Between the trimmed V and J ends, which lost 4 bases and 4 bases, there was a span of 13 bases. The CDR3 length is 14 residues. The CDR3: CASSTLQVAYGYTF. In nucleotides, the CDR3 is TGTGCCAGTAGTACCCTTCAGGTTGCCTATGGCTACACCTTC.

The gene calls are TRBV5-4 and TRBJ2-1, with D possibly matching TRBD2 (6 bases). Germline lookup yields CDR1 SGHNT and CDR2 YYREEE (reference sequence). The CDR3 extends over 15 amino acids. V dropped 2 bases and J dropped 4 bases, with 13 bases sitting between them. The CDR3 region has the DNA TGTGCCAGCAGCTTTATAGCGGTTCAATACAATGAGCAGTTCTTC. Encoded protein: CASSFIAVQYNEQFF. The entire variable domain, with the rest obtained from reference TRBV5-4 and TRBJ2-1, is as follows: ETGVTQSPTHLIKTRGQQVTLRCSSQSGHNTVSWYQQALGQGPQFIFQYYREEENGRGNFPPRFSGLQFPNYSSELNVNALELDDSALYLCASSFIAVQYNEQFFGPGTRLTVL.

The genes are TRBV12-3 or TRBV12-4 and TRBJ2-7; D is unclear. Trimming took off 1 base at V and 6 bases at J, with 4 bases between the two ends. CDR3 size: 11 residues. The CDR3, as DNA: TGTGCCAGCAGTTTAGTCGGCGAGCAGTACTTC. It yields the protein CASSLVGEQYF.

In its sample, this clone was seen once. The V gene is TRBV9, the J gene TRBJ1-4; weak D call: TRBD1 (5 bases). Trimming left V 0 bases short and J 5 bases short, with 14 bases between. The CDR3 sequence is 16 residues long. Per germline, CDR1 SGDLS and CDR2 YYNGEE. The CDR3, as DNA: TGTGCCAGCAGCGTAGCTTGGGGCAGACCGAATGAAAAACTGTTTTTT. It translates to CASSVAWGRPNEKLFF.

V gene TRBV5-1 combines with J gene TRBJ2-3; 16 bases agree with TRBD2. V gave up 1 base and J gave up 3 bases; unmatched junction bases: 20. CDR1 and CDR2 from the germline V gene are SGHRS and YFSETQ. This CDR3 comprises 23 residues. CDR3 loop: CASSLWPSAGTSGGASRTDTQYF. In nucleotides, the CDR3 is TGCGCCAGCAGCTTGTGGCCCTCTGCCGGGACTAGCGGGGGGGCGTCCAGGACAGATACGCAGTATTTT.

The V and J genes are TRBV11-2 and TRBJ1-4, with D possibly being TRBD1 (5 bases). Per germline, CDR1 SGHAT and CDR2 FQNNGV. Trimming took 1 base from V and 0 from J, leaving 9 bases between them. The CDR3 runs to 16 residues. The CDR3 loop reads CASSLGQGSTNEKLFF. CDR3 coding DNA: TGTGCCAGCAGCTTAGGGCAGGGATCAACTAATGAAAAACTGTTTTTT.

The chain recombines TRBV4-2 with TRBJ1-2; D is perhaps TRBD1 (6 bases). The V gene lost 0 bases and the J gene lost 2 bases, with 13 bases spanning the gap. Germline V CDR1 and CDR2: LGHNA, YNFKEQ. CDR3 length equals 16 residues. The CDR3 DNA is TGTGCCAGCAGCCAAGATCAGGGGCCAGGGAACTATGGCTACACCTTC. Amino acids: CASSQDQGPGNYGYTF.

The chain joins TRBV7-8 to TRBJ1-5; a possible D gene is TRBD1 (5 bases). Germline CDR1 SGHVS, CDR2 FQNEAQ. The CDR3 is 14 amino acids. Trimming left V 4 bases short and J 0 bases short, with 7 bases between. The DNA of the CDR3 is TGTGCCAGCAGCTCTGACAGTAGCAATCAGCCCCAGCATTTT. Translation: CASSSDSSNQPQHF.

CDR3 sequence: CASSPLVNTGELFF. The CDR3 DNA reads as TGTGCCAGCAGCCCACTGGTCAACACCGGGGAGCTGTTTTTT. The chain recombines TRBV9 with TRBJ2-2; no clear D gene. Between the trimmed V and J ends, which lost 4 bases and 2 bases, there was a span of 9 bases. The CDR3 is made up of 14 amino acids. Germline values: CDR1 SGDLS, CDR2 YYNGEE.

The rearrangement uses TRBV5-6 and TRBJ1-6, with a weak D call TRBD1 (6 bases). Germline V gives CDR1 SGHDT, CDR2 YYEEEE. There are 16 residues in the CDR3. Between the trimmed V and J ends, which lost 5 bases and 6 bases, there was a span of 18 bases. The CDR3 loop reads CASRHRGGHTNSPLHF. The CDR3 nucleotides are TGTGCCAGCAGGCACCGGGGGGGACACACTAATTCACCCCTCCACTTT.

The chain uses TRBV28 and TRBJ2-1, with 8 bases lining up with TRBD1. V was clipped by 2 bases and J by 0 bases; unmatched bases: 6. CDR1 is MDHEN and CDR2 is SYDVKM in the germline V gene. CDR3 length equals 17 residues. For the CDR3, the DNA is TGTGCCAGCAGTTTAGGGGACAGGCCGAGCTCCTACAATGAGCAGTTCTTC. Encoded protein: CASSLGDRPSSYNEQFF.

The genes are TRBV5-1 and TRBJ2-1; 11 nucleotides agree with TRBD2. CDR3 length: 17 residues. V shed 4 bases, J shed 2 bases, and the junction held 8 bases outside the gene matches. The V gene's germline CDR1 is SGHRS and CDR2 YFSETQ. The CDR3 is CASSPVGLAETYNEQFF. The DNA for the CDR3 is TGCGCCAGCAGCCCTGTGGGACTAGCGGAGACCTACAATGAGCAGTTCTTC. The complete variable domain, with remaining parts taken from reference TRBV5-1 and TRBJ2-1, reads KAGVTQTPRYLIKTRGQQVTLSCSPISGHRSVSWYQQTPGQGLQFLFEYFSETQRNKGNFPGRFSGRQFSNSRSEMNVSTLELGDSALYLCASSPVGLAETYNEQFFGPGTRLTVL.

The V gene is TRBV3-1 (or the pseudogene TRBV3-2), the J gene TRBJ1-1; a weak D match, TRBD1 (5 bases). V was trimmed by 3 bases and J by 1 base, leaving 12 bases between them. Germline V lookup: CDR1 LGHDT, CDR2 YNNKEL (reference sequence). The CDR3 is 15 residues long. CDR3 sequence (DNA): TGTGCCAGCAGCCAGGGATTCAGGGCGAACACTGAAGCTTTCTTT. Amino acids: CASSQGFRANTEAFF.

The chain is built from TRBV7-9 and TRBJ2-5; the D gene is possibly TRBD1 (6 bases). The V gene lost 4 bases and the J gene lost 10 bases, with 10 bases spanning the gap. This CDR3 has 11 amino acids. The V gene's germline CDR1 is SEHNR and CDR2 FQNEAQ (reference sequence). CDR3 loop: CASSYWDIQYF. The DNA for the CDR3 is TGTGCCAGCAGCTATTGGGACATCCAGTACTTC.

The gene calls are TRBV5-8 and TRBJ2-7, with D perhaps matching TRBD1 (5 bases). V was shortened by 4 bases and J by 3 bases, with 8 bases between the two germline ends. The CDR3 is 12 residues long. Germline-derived CDR1 and CDR2 are SGHTS and YDEGEE. The CDR3 here is CASSRQYYEQYV. The CDR3 DNA reads as TGTGCCAGCAGCCGACAGTACTACGAGCAGTACGTC.

The V gene is TRBV6-5, the J gene TRBJ1-1; perhaps TRBD1 as D (5 bases). Germline values: CDR1 MNHEY, CDR2 SVGAGI. Trimming took 0 bases from V and 0 from J, leaving 8 bases between them. This CDR3 comprises 15 residues. DNA of the CDR3: TGTGCCAGCAGTTACTCAGGGGTGATGAACACTGAAGCTTTCTTT. It codes for CASSYSGVMNTEAFF.

J is TRBJ2-5 and V is TRBV19, with D perhaps TRBD2 (7 bases). V lost 2 bases, J lost 0 bases, and 16 bases lay in between. CDR1 and CDR2 (germline): LNHDA, SQIVND (reference sequence). CDR3 length: 17 residues. The CDR3 nucleotides read TGTGCCAGTAGTATATCAGGTGCGGGGGCGAACCAAGAGACCCAGTACTTC. It codes for CASSISGAGANQETQYF.

J is TRBJ1-5 and V is TRBV19, with a weak D call TRBD1 (6 bases). There are 15 residues in the CDR3. Germline lookup yields CDR1 LNHDA and CDR2 SQIVND (reference sequence). Trimming stripped 5 bases from V and 1 base from J, with 12 bases between. CDR3 nucleotides: TGTGCCAGTAGTGACCAGGGGTTGAGCAATCAGCCCCAGCATTTT. Translated, it gives CASSDQGLSNQPQHF.

This chain joins TRBV5-1 and TRBJ2-6, with 8 bases aligning to TRBD1. Losses at the gene ends were 4 bases for V and 0 bases for J; bases not matched to a gene: 6. This CDR3 comprises 17 residues. CDR1 is SGHRS and CDR2 is YFSETQ in the germline V gene. This chain's CDR3 is CASSLGQGSSGANVLTF. For the CDR3, the DNA is TGCGCCAGCAGCCTCGGACAGGGCAGCTCTGGGGCCAACGTCCTGACTTTC.

The V call is TRBV28, the J call TRBJ2-1; TRBD2 agrees at 8 bases. V trimming: 6 bases; J trimming: 0 bases; junction bases outside the gene matches: 10. The CDR3 has 17 amino acids. Germline lookup yields CDR1 MDHEN and CDR2 SYDVKM. DNA of the CDR3: TGTGCCAGCAGCACCTCCCGAGCGGGGGTCTCCTACAATGAGCAGTTCTTC. Amino acid sequence: CASSTSRAGVSYNEQFF.

Note on this clone: Other DNA sequences in this sample translate to the same CDR3. The CDR3 here is CASSLDGGWETQYF. CDR3 in DNA: TGTGCCAGCAGCTTAGATGGGGGGTGGGAGACCCAGTACTTC. The gene calls are TRBV11-2 and TRBJ2-5, with D maybe TRBD2 (6 bases). The CDR3 totals 14 residues. In germline, CDR1 is SGHAT, CDR2 FQNNGV. Trimming removed 0 bases at V and 5 bases at J, with 10 bases between.

This clone was observed a single time. The chain recombines TRBV18 with TRBJ1-2; D perhaps matches TRBD1 (5 bases). The ends were cut back, 0 bases at V and 4 bases at J, with 6 bases in the middle. The CDR3 is 13 amino acids. Germline CDR1 reads KGHSH; CDR2 reads LQKENI. For the CDR3, the DNA is TGTGCCAGCTCACCACCGGGGCCCTATGGCTACACCTTC. It encodes CASSPPGPYGYTF.